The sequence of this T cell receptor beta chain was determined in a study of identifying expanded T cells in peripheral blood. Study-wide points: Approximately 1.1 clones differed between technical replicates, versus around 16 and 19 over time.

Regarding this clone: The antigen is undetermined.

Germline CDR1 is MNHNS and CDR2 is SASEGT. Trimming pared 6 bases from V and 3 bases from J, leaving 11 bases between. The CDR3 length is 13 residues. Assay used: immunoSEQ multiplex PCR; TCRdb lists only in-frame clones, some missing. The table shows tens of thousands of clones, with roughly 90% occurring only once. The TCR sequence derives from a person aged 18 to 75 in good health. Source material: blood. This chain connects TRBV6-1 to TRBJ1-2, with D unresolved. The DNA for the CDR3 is TGTGCCAGCAGAGATCAGTGGGACTATGGCTACACCTTC. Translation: CASRDQWDYGYTF.